This T cell receptor (beta chain) was observed in a study of regulatory T cells in long-lasting Graves disease. Whole-study context: Graves' patients diagnosed newly had used antithyroid drugs under 3 months.

For this clonotype: Its antigen is undetermined.

Time point described: newly diagnosed GD, antithyroid drugs for less than 3 months. PBMC RNA was the source of the TCR library. Graves' disease diagnosis relied on American Thyroid Association guidelines. Notes on the study in general: Comparison showed that persistent patients shared more public clonotypes (roughly 2,700) than new patients (roughly 970).

iRepertoire HTBI primers and Arm-PCR of CDR3 regions built TCR beta libraries. TCRdb fed the multiplex PCR reads into MiXCR, producing one record per CDR3 protein. The data show 300,000 to 400,000 distinct CDR3 sequences, with over 15% seen just once and approximately 30% held by the top ten. The germline gives CDR1 SNHLY, CDR2 FYNNEI. Between the trimmed V and J ends, which lost 5 bases and 0 bases, there was a span of 11 bases. The CDR3 sequence is 16 residues long. A further study also used this sample, focusing on T cells in Graves' hyperthyroidism and ophthalmopathy. From that study: Hyperthyroidism was newly diagnosed in patients aged 18 to 65 (duration under 2 months).

The sample in question was peripheral blood mononuclear cells (PBMCs), obtained at new diagnosis, from a patient treated with antithyroid drugs. The chain carries TRBV2 and TRBJ2-6; TRBD2 is a possible D gene (5 bases). This TCR was recovered from a man aged 35 to 55 with Graves disease. The CDR3 DNA sequence: TGTGCCAGCAGTCCGGGATGGAGCTCTGGGGCCAACGTCCTGACTTTC. It specifies CASSPGWSSGANVLTF.